This record concerns one T cell receptor beta chain sequence. Antigen: not known. Constant-segment primers were used for 5'RACE, and the resulting TCR alpha and TCR beta cDNA libraries carried sample barcodes and UMIs. Each CDR3 protein gets one entry after TCRdb re-called the 5' RACE reads with MiXCR. There are more than 350,000 distinct CDR3 sequences in the sample; roughly 20% occur only once, and 12% lies in the top ten. These data originate in a study of T-cell memory formation after mild COVID-19. In the study overall: Among the donors, TCR clusters were largely specific to each donor.

Study-level points and caveats: A balance of CD4 and CD8 characterized clones contracting day 15 to 85, whereas later expanders leaned CD4+. Second-wave clones with a day 37 peak had unconfirmed SARS-CoV-2 specificity.

This clonotype was obtained from an adult woman who had mild COVID-19 (a few samples of this study predate the infection). Cell type and time point are not known. Specimen: PBMCs or a T cell subset sorted from them (not recorded which).

In DNA, the CDR3 is TGTGCCAGCAGGGGCGGGGGTGGCGGTGGCTACACCTTC. Protein sequence: CASRGGGGGGYTF. The J gene is TRBJ1-2, the V gene TRBV6-1; D may be TRBD1 (5 bases). Germline assignment: CDR1 MNHNS and CDR2 SASEGT. This CDR3 is built from 13 residues. Trimming left V 6 bases short and J 7 bases short, with 15 bases between.